The 3 T cell receptor beta chains below were found in one sample sequenced in a study of blood T cells in healthy people across ages. PCR was performed a second time for about 7 to 11 cycles using a sample-barcoded 5' primer and a J-beta primer mix. TCRdb redid the calling of the 5' RACE reads with MiXCR, one entry per CDR3 protein. The sample has roughly 1,800,000 distinct CDR3 sequences; around half are singletons. The sequencing input was blood. The receptors stem from a woman aged 40 to 50 in good health.

This clonotype was observed once. The chain links TRBV2 to TRBJ1-3; tentative D call: TRBD1 (6 bases). Germline V CDR1 and CDR2: SNHLY, FYNNEI. This CDR3 has 12 residues. V lost 8 bases and J lost 4, with 9 bases in between. The CDR3 DNA reads as TGTGCCAGCGGGGGACAAGGAAACACCATATATTTT. This encodes CASGGQGNTIYF.

The chain joins TRBV6-6 to TRBJ1-3, with unresolved D. Germline CDR1 and CDR2: MNHNY and SVGAGI (reference sequence). The CDR3 covers 15 residues. With 3 bases removed from V and 0 bases from J, the gap between germline ends came to 9 bases. CDR3 sequence: CASSYWRSSGNTIYF. CDR3 DNA: TGTGCCAGCAGTTATTGGCGATCCTCTGGAAACACCATATATTTT.

This sequence joins TRBV5-1 and TRBJ2-2; D is possibly TRBD1 (6 bases). The CDR3 totals 15 residues. The V end lost 5 bases, the J end lost 2 bases, and 13 bases lay between the germline ends. Germline V lookup: CDR1 SGHRS, CDR2 YFSETQ. CDR3 amino acids: CASSSGQRNTGELFF. CDR3 bases: TGCGCCAGCAGTTCTGGACAGAGAAACACCGGGGAGCTGTTTTTT.